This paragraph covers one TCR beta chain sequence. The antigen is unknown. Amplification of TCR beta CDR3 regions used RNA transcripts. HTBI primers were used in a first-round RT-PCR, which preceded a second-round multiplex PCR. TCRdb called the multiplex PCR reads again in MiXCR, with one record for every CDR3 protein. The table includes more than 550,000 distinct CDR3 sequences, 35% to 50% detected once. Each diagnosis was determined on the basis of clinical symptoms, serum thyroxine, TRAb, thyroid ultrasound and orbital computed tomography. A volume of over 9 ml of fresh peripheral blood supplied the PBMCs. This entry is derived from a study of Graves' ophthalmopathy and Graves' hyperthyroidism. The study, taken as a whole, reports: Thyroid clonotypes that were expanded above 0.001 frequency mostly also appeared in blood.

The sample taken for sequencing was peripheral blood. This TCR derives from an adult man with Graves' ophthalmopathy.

CDR3 region: CAWSPRLAGDHEQYF. Written as DNA, the CDR3 is TGTGCCTGGAGTCCTCGACTAGCGGGAGACCACGAGCAGTACTTC. J is TRBJ2-7 and V is TRBV30, with 12 bases aligning to TRBD2. The trim removed 2 bases at V and 5 bases at J, leaving 7 bases unmatched. This CDR3 contains 15 residues. Germline V CDR1 and CDR2: GTSNPN, SVGIG (reference sequence).